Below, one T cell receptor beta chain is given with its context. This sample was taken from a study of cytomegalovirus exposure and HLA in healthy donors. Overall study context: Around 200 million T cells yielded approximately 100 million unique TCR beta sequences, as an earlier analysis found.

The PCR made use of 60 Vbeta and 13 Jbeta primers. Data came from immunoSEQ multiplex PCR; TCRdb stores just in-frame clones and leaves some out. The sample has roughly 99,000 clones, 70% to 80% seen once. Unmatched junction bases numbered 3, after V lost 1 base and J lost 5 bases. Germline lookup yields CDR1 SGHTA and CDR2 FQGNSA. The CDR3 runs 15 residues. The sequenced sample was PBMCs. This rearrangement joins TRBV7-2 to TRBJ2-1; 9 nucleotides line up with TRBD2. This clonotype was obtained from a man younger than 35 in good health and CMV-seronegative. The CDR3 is CASSLGLAGNNEQFF. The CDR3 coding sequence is TGTGCCAGCAGCTTAGGTCTAGCGGGAAACAATGAGCAGTTCTTC.